This entry concerns a single T cell receptor (beta chain). Its antigen remains unknown. The assay was immunoSEQ multiplex PCR, and TCRdb's table has in-frame clones only and misses some. The profile shows tens of thousands of clones, around 87% of them singletons. Per germline, CDR1 MNHEY and CDR2 SMNVEV (reference sequence). CDR3 size: 14 residues. With 3 bases removed from V and 5 bases from J, the gap between germline ends came to 14 bases. The data were taken from a study of graft-versus-host responses after intestinal transplantation. Study observations and caveats: Among recipient marrow samples, GvH clones were found; some appeared first in ileum or blood. Early post-transplant HvG declines were associated with peak circulating GvH clone levels.

The clonotype originates from a human donor who was the organ donor for an intestinal transplant. V usage is TRBV27 and J usage is TRBJ2-7, with TRBD1 as a possible D gene (6 bases). Sequencing used unstimulated CD8+ T cells sorted from spleen or lymph node cells, obtained before transplant. CDR3 sequence (DNA): TGTGCCAGCAGTTTCCAGGGGACGGGTAACGAGCAGTACTTC. This translates into CASSFQGTGNEQYF.